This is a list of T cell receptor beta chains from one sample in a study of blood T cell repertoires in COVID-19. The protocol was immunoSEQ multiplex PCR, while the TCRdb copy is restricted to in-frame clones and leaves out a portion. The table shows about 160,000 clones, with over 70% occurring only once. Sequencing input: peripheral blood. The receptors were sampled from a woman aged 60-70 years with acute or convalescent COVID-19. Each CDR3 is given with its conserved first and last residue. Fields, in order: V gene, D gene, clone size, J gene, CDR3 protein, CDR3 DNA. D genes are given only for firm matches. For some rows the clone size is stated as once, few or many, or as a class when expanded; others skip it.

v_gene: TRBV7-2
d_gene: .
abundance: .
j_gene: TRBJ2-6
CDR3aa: CASSLASSSSGANVLTF
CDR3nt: TGTGCCAGCAGCTTAGCCTCCTCGAGCTCTGGGGCCAACGTCCTGACTTTC

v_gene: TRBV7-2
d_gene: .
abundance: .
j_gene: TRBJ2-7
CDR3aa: CASSLGTGVPYEQYF
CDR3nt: TGTGCCAGCAGCTTAGGGACTGGGGTGCCCTACGAGCAGTACTTC

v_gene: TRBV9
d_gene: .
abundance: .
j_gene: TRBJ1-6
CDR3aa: CASSVSGGSPLHF
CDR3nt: TGTGCCAGCAGCGTCAGTGGTGGTTCACCCCTCCACTTT

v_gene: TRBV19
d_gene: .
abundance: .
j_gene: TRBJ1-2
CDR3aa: CASSILGGLYGYTF
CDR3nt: TGTGCCAGTAGTATATTGGGGGGACTCTATGGCTACACCTTC

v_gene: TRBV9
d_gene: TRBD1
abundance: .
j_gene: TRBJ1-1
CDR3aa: CASSVDGDSTEAFF
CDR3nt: TGTGCCAGCAGCGTAGACGGGGACAGCACTGAAGCTTTCTTT

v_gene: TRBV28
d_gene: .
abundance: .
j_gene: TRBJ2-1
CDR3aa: CASSLGGLISYNEQFF
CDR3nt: TGTGCCAGCAGTCTAGGGGGTTTGATCTCCTACAATGAGCAGTTCTTC

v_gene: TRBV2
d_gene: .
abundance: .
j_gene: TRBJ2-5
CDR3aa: CASSESGNQYF
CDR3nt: TGTGCCAGCAGTGAGTCAGGGAACCAGTACTTC

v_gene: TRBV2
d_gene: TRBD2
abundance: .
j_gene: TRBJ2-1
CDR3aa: CASIWTSGGDNEQFF
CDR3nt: TGTGCCAGCATTTGGACTAGCGGGGGGGACAATGAGCAGTTCTTC

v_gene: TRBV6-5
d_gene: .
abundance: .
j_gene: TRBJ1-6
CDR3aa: CASRATGPTALHF
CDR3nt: TGTGCCAGCAGAGCGACAGGTCCTACGGCCCTCCACTTT

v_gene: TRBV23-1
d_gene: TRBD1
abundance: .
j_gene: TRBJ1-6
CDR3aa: CASSQSGQENSPLHF
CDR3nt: TGCGCCAGCAGTCAATCCGGACAGGAAAATTCACCCCTCCACTTT

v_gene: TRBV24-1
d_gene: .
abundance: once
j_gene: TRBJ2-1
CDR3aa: CATSDFDEQFF
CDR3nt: TGTGCCACCAGTGATTTCGATGAGCAGTTCTTC

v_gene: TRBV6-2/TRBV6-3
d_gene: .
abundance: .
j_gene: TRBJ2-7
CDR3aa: CASSYGRAVSMEQYF
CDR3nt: TGTGCCAGCAGTTACGGCAGGGCAGTGTCTATGGAGCAGTACTTC

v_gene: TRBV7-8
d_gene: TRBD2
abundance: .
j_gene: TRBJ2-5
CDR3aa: CASSPTSGGAGTQYF
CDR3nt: TGTGCCAGCAGCCCGACTAGCGGGGGCGCGGGGACCCAGTACTTC

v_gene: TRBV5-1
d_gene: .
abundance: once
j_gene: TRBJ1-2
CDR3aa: CASSMGGGAGPGYTF
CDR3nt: TGCGCCAGCAGCATGGGAGGAGGGGCTGGTCCTGGCTACACCTTC

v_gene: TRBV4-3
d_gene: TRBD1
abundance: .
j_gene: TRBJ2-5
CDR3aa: CASSLGTGSEETQYF
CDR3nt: TGCGCCAGCAGCCTCGGGACAGGGAGTGAAGAGACCCAGTACTTC

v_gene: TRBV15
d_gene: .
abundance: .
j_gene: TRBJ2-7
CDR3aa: CATSKRGQGLHEQYF
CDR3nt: TGTGCCACCAGCAAAAGGGGCCAAGGGCTCCACGAGCAGTACTTC

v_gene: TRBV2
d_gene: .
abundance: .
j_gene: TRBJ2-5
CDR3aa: CASRGRGFDVETQYF
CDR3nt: TGTGCCAGCAGGGGAAGGGGGTTTGACGTAGAGACCCAGTACTTC

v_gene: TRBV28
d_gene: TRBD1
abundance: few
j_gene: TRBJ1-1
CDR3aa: CASRPRDRHVVAFF
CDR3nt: TGTGCCAGCAGACCCCGGGACAGGCATGTCGTTGCTTTCTTT

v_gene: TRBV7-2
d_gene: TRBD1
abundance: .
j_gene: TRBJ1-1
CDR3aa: CASSFWTGLNTEAFF
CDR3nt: TGTGCCAGCAGCTTTTGGACAGGACTGAACACTGAAGCTTTCTTT

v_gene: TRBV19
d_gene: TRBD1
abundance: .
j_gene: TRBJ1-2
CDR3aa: CASRKGQGALGYTF
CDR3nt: TGTGCCAGTAGAAAGGGACAGGGGGCGCTTGGCTACACCTTC

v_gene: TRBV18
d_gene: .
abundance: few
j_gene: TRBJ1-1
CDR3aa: CASSPRRGSAEAFF
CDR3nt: TGTGCCAGCTCACCACGGAGGGGATCGGCTGAAGCTTTCTTT

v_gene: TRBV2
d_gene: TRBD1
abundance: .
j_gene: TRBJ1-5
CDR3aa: CASSPTGGVYQPQHF
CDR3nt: TGTGCCAGCAGTCCAACAGGGGGGGTTTATCAGCCCCAGCATTTT